The 6 T cell receptor beta chains below come from one sample, sequenced in a study of blood T cell repertoires in COVID-19. Libraries were prepared by immunoSEQ multiplex PCR; TCRdb keeps only in-frame clonotypes and omits some of them. The repertoire consists of about 150,000 clones, with approximately 86% occurring once and the leading ten covering roughly 3.9%. Sample: PBMCs or T cells enriched from blood (not recorded which). Receptors originate from a middle-aged woman who had been exposed to COVID-19.

The CDR3: CASSRTVTGELFF. The CDR3 coding sequence is TGTGCCAGCAGTAGGACAGTAACCGGGGAGCTGTTTTTT. The chain joins TRBV2 to TRBJ2-2; weak D call: TRBD1 (6 bases). V was clipped by 5 bases and J by 5 bases, with 9 bases between them. CDR1 SNHLY and CDR2 FYNNEI come from the germline V gene. The CDR3 has 13 residues.

The rearrangement links TRBV13 to TRBJ2-1; 9 positions agree with TRBD2. CDR1 and CDR2 from the germline V gene are PRHDT and FYEKMQ (reference sequence). The CDR3 has 15 amino acids. After removal of 8 bases from V and 4 bases from J, the junction contained 9 bases not matched to a gene. This CDR3 reads CASGSMAGGYNEQFF. The CDR3 DNA is TGTGCCAGCGGCTCGATGGCGGGGGGGTACAATGAGCAGTTCTTC.

The chain joins TRBV25-1 to TRBJ1-1, with 7 positions matching TRBD1. The germline V gene encodes CDR1 MGHDK and CDR2 SYGVNS. V lost 3 bases, J lost 1 base, and 2 bases stayed unmatched. The CDR3 totals 14 residues. The CDR3 DNA follows: TGTGCCAGCAGTGATTACAGGGGGAACACTGAAGCTTTCTTT. This gives the protein CASSDYRGNTEAFF. The full variable domain, with the rest looked up from reference TRBV25-1 and TRBJ1-1, is EADIYQTPRYLVIGTGKKITLECSQTMGHDKMYWYQQDPGMELHLIHYSYGVNSTEKGDLSSESTVSRIRTEHFPLTLESARPSHTSQYLCASSDYRGNTEAFFGQGTRLTVV.

The genes are TRBV9 and TRBJ1-6; D is uncertain. V gave up 0 bases and J gave up 11 bases, with 12 bases separating them. This CDR3 has 14 amino acids. Germline CDR1 SGDLS, CDR2 YYNGEE. The CDR3 loop reads CASSVEETGTPLHF. For the CDR3, the DNA is TGTGCCAGCAGCGTAGAGGAGACGGGGACACCCCTCCACTTT.

The chain links TRBV6-5 to TRBJ1-6; 8 nucleotides align to TRBD1. V was clipped by 6 bases and J by 6 bases; unmatched bases: 7. The CDR3 length is 15 residues. Germline-derived CDR1 and CDR2 are MNHEY and SVGAGI. CDR3 coding DNA: TGTGCCAGCAGGCCTTCAGGGGGCGGTAATTCACCCCTCCACTTT. As protein: CASRPSGGGNSPLHF.

This chain joins TRBV10-2 and TRBJ2-5, with TRBD1 identical over 8 bases. J lost 5 bases, V lost 6 bases, and 8 bases had no gene match. The V gene's germline CDR1 is WSHSY and CDR2 SAAADI. CDR3 size: 14 residues. CDR3 region: CASRVGRGPETQYF. CDR3 bases: TGCGCCAGCAGGGTAGGCAGGGGGCCGGAGACCCAGTACTTC.